A single sample gave rise to the 5 T cell receptor beta chains below, sequenced in a study of blood T cell repertoires in COVID-19. The assay was immunoSEQ multiplex PCR, and TCRdb's table has in-frame clones only and misses some. This table has around 310,000 clones, around 92% appearing once. The sequenced sample was PBMCs or T cells enriched from blood (not recorded which). Receptors originate from a young woman who had recovered from COVID-19.

This clone is a singleton in its sample. The genes are TRBV2 and TRBJ2-7; TRBD1 aligns across 9 bases. V lost 9 bases, J lost 4 bases, and 13 bases stayed unmatched. The CDR3 covers 15 residues. CDR1 and CDR2 (germline): SNHLY, FYNNEI. CDR3 bases: TGTGCCAGTCTTTTTTCCGGGACAGGGAGGTACGAGCAGTACTTC. Translated: CASLFSGTGRYEQYF.

The V gene is TRBV18, the J gene TRBJ1-6; the match to TRBD1 covers 9 bases. The junction had 18 bases not matched to a gene; V was cut back by 4 bases and J by 8 bases. Germline V gene data show CDR1 as KGHSH and CDR2 as LQKENI. The length of the CDR3 is 19 residues. This chain's CDR3 is CASSLWGTEGGQGHSPLHF. CDR3 nucleotides: TGTGCCAGCTCACTCTGGGGCACCGAAGGGGGACAGGGCCATTCACCCCTCCACTTT. Looking up the rest from reference TRBV18 and TRBJ1-6 gives the full variable domain: NAGVMQNPRHLVRRRGQEARLRCSPMKGHSHVYWYRQLPEEGLKFMVYLQKENIIDESGMPKERFSAEFPKEGPSILRIQQVVRGDSAAYFCASSLWGTEGGQGHSPLHFGNGTRLTVT.

The V call is TRBV5-4, the J call TRBJ2-2; a possible D gene is TRBD1 (5 bases). CDR3 length: 16 amino acids. V shed 2 bases and J shed 6 bases, with 17 bases lying between them. Germline loops: CDR1 SGHNT, CDR2 YYREEE (reference sequence). The CDR3 loop reads CASSFQTGHRAGELFF. CDR3 coding DNA: TGTGCCAGCAGCTTCCAAACCGGACACCGCGCCGGGGAGCTGTTTTTT.

The V and J genes are TRBV29-1 and TRBJ2-7; 12 bases line up with TRBD1. CDR1 and CDR2 (germline): SQVTM, ANQGSEA. V lost 5 bases, J lost 7 bases, and 9 bases stayed unmatched. This CDR3 spans 14 amino acids. The CDR3 reads CSVTRDRGQGEQYF. DNA for the CDR3: TGCAGCGTTACCCGGGACAGGGGGCAAGGGGAGCAGTACTTC.

This clone has only one observation. The chain uses TRBV27 and TRBJ2-2; 7 bases match TRBD2. Germline CDR1 is MNHEY and CDR2 is SMNVEV (reference sequence). V was clipped by 6 bases and J by 7 bases; unmatched bases: 11. This CDR3 has 15 amino acids. CDR3 in DNA: TGTGCCAGCAGAGATATCGACGGGGGGTACGGGGAGCTGTTTTTT. Its translation is CASRDIDGGYGELFF.